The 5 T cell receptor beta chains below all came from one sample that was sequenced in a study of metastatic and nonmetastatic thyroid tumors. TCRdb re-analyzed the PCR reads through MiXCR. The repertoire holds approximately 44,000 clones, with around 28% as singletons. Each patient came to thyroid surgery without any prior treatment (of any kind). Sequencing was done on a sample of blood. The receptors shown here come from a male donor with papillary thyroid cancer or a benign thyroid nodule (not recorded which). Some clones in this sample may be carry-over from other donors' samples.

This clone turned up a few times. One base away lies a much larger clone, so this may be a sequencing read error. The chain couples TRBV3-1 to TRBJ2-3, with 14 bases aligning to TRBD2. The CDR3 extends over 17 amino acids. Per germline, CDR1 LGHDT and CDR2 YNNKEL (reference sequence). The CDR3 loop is CAGSHSRLAGGADTQYF. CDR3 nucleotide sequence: TGTGCCGGCAGCCACTCCCGACTAGCGGGGGGGGCAGATACGCAGTATTTT.

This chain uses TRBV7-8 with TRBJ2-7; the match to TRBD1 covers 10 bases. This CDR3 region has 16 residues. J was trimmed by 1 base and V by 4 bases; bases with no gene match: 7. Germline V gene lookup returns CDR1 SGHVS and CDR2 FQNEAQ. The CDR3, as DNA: TGTGCCAGCAGCTCCTCGGGACAGGGGATATCCTACGAGCAGTACTTC. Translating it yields CASSSSGQGISYEQYF.

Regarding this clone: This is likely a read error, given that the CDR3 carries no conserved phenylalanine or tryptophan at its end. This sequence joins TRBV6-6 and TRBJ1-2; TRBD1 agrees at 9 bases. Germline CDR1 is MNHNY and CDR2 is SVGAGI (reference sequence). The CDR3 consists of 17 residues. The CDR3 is CASSYRRQGESGYGYTL. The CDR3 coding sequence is TGTGCAAGCAGTTACCGAAGACAGGGGGAGAGCGGCTATGGCTACACCCTC.

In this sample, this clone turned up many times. The CDR3 region is CAWNPGGNQPQHF. In DNA, the CDR3 is TGTGCCTGGAACCCTGGGGGGAATCAGCCCCAGCATTTT. The chain links TRBV30 to TRBJ1-5; a weak D match, TRBD1 (5 bases). From germline, CDR1 is GTSNPN and CDR2 SVGIG (reference sequence). Trimming took 4 bases from V and 4 from J, leaving 11 bases between them. The CDR3 runs 13 residues.

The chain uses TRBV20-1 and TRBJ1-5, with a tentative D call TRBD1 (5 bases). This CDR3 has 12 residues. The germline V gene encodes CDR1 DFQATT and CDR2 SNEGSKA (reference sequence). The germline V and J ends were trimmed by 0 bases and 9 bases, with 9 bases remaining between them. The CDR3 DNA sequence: TGCAGTGCTAGAGATGGGGCTCGGCCCCAGCATTTT. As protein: CSARDGARPQHF.